Each of the 16 T cell receptor beta chains below was sequenced from the same sample in a study of T cells expressing NK-cell markers. TCRdb reprocessed the 5' RACE reads; each CDR3 protein has one entry and no DNA is given. This sample's table reports 250,000 to 300,000 distinct CDR3 sequences. The source material was blood T cells: a sorted CD56 or NKG2C T cell subset, CD4+ or CD8+ T cells, or bulk PBMC T cells (not recorded which). These receptors were obtained from a man between 18 and 35 years old in good health.

The chain employs TRBV10-3 and TRBJ1-1; TCRdb outputs TRBD1, but without DNA this stays unchecked. The CDR3 is 13 residues long. CDR1 and CDR2 (germline): ENHRY, SYGVKD. This CDR3 reads CAIKSQGMGEAFF.

This chain connects TRBV18 to TRBJ1-5. This CDR3 is built from 15 residues. Germline assignment: CDR1 KGHSH and CDR2 LQKENI. CDR3: CASSEAMAGPGPQHF.

Here the CDR3 reads CASSQVGQGDTGELFF. The gene calls are TRBV4-2 and TRBJ2-2; checking the TCRdb D call of TRBD1 is not possible without DNA. The CDR3 is made up of 16 amino acids. Germline V gene lookup returns CDR1 LGHNA and CDR2 YNFKEQ.

This chain joins TRBV5-4 and TRBJ2-4; the TCRdb call, TRBD1, lacks DNA for checking. The CDR3 loop spans 15 amino acids. Germline values: CDR1 SGHNT, CDR2 YYREEE (reference sequence). CDR3 protein: CASSQTGDDRNIQYF. The whole variable domain, remainder taken from reference TRBV5-4 and TRBJ2-4, is ETGVTQSPTHLIKTRGQQVTLRCSSQSGHNTVSWYQQALGQGPQFIFQYYREEENGRGNFPPRFSGLQFPNYSSELNVNALELDDSALYLCASSQTGDDRNIQYFGAGTRLSVL.

V usage is TRBV5-1 and J usage is TRBJ2-1; absent DNA, TCRdb's TRBD2 call cannot be checked. The V gene's germline CDR1 is SGHRS and CDR2 YFSETQ. The CDR3 is 16 amino acids. The CDR3 spells CASSLAGRGRANEQFF.

V gene TRBV12-3 or TRBV12-4 combines with J gene TRBJ2-1. The CDR3 extends over 17 amino acids. The CDR3 loop is CASRPSPGGSSYNEQFF.

The chain couples TRBV12-3 or TRBV12-4 to TRBJ1-5. The CDR3 has 14 residues. The CDR3 is CASTKSLVGQPQHF.

This sequence joins TRBV14 and TRBJ2-1; checking the TCRdb D call of TRBD2 is not possible without DNA. The CDR3 runs 18 residues. CDR1 and CDR2 (germline): SGHDN, FVKESK. The CDR3 sequence is CASSPNLRLAGGRNEQFF.

The V call is TRBV19, the J call TRBJ2-5; the TRBD1 assignment by TCRdb is unverifiable without DNA. The CDR3 totals 14 residues. Germline CDR1 and CDR2: LNHDA and SQIVND (reference sequence). The CDR3 sequence: CASSIQGGQETQYF.

The chain is built from TRBV7-2 and TRBJ2-5. Germline values: CDR1 SGHTA, CDR2 FQGNSA. The CDR3 sequence is 13 residues long. The CDR3 region is CASSSFLKETQYF.

The CDR3 sequence: CASRPLAKNTGELFF. The chain has TRBV11-1 and TRBJ2-2; the D call of TRBD2 rests on TCRdb alone, since no DNA is present to check it. The CDR3 consists of 15 residues. Germline CDR1 is SGHAT and CDR2 is FQDESV (reference sequence).

The J gene is TRBJ2-1, the V gene TRBV4-1; TCRdb designates TRBD2, a call that cannot be tested without DNA. Germline-derived CDR1 and CDR2 are MGHRA and YSYEKL. This CDR3 is 12 amino acids long. The CDR3 region is CASSPRLGEQFF.

The chain carries TRBV5-1 and TRBJ2-2; TCRdb outputs TRBD2, but without DNA this stays unchecked. CDR1 SGHRS and CDR2 YFSETQ come from the germline V gene. The CDR3 length is 15 residues. CDR3 in amino acids: CASSVGAPSAGELFF. The variable domain in full, with the rest retrieved from reference TRBV5-1 and TRBJ2-2, is KAGVTQTPRYLIKTRGQQVTLSCSPISGHRSVSWYQQTPGQGLQFLFEYFSETQRNKGNFPGRFSGRQFSNSRSEMNVSTLELGDSALYLCASSVGAPSAGELFFGEGSRLTVL.

The chain recombines TRBV2 with TRBJ2-1; TCRdb lists TRBD2, though no DNA is available to test this call. Germline assignment: CDR1 SNHLY and CDR2 FYNNEI. The CDR3 is 15 amino acids. The CDR3 sequence: CASSSRTSGLNEQFF.

The CDR3 is CSVDASGEETQYF. The chain joins TRBV29-1 to TRBJ2-5; TCRdb indicates TRBD2, and absent DNA this call remains unverified. CDR3 length: 13 amino acids. The germline V gene has CDR1 SQVTM and CDR2 ANQGSEA.

This sequence joins TRBV20-1 and TRBJ2-4; the D call from TCRdb, TRBD2, cannot be confirmed without DNA. This CDR3 has 15 residues. From germline, CDR1 is DFQATT and CDR2 SNEGSKA (reference sequence). CDR3 sequence: CSARTSGLAKNIQYF.